The 9 T cell receptor beta chains below were found in one sample sequenced in a study of human T cells and chemical hapten exposure. Specified time point: patch test 1, 2 weeks after DPC sensitization. Treatment specified: therapeutic diphenylcyclopropenone sensitization with weekly scalp DPC. TCRdb reprocessed the RACE reads via MiXCR and lists one record per CDR3 protein. This sample has more than 90,000 distinct CDR3 sequences, with 8% to 11% found just once. Specimen: whole blood, collected in connection with sensitization to the hapten diphenylcyclopropenone (DPC). These receptors all come from a man aged 35-49 years with alopecia areata. Some clones in this sample may be carry-over from other donors' samples.

The genes are TRBV5-1 and TRBJ1-2, with TRBD1 matching over 7 bases. With V trimmed by 3 bases and J by 4 bases, 6 bases remained unmatched. Germline lookup yields CDR1 SGHRS and CDR2 YFSETQ. The CDR3 contains 14 residues. The CDR3 region has the DNA TGCGCCAGCAGCTCGACGGACAGGTTCTATGGCTACACCTTC. Translation: CASSSTDRFYGYTF. Complete variable domain (other parts from reference TRBV5-1 and TRBJ1-2): KAGVTQTPRYLIKTRGQQVTLSCSPISGHRSVSWYQQTPGQGLQFLFEYFSETQRNKGNFPGRFSGRQFSNSRSEMNVSTLELGDSALYLCASSSTDRFYGYTFGSGTRLTVV.

This clonotype occurred many times. This chain uses TRBV29-1 with TRBJ1-5; tentatively, D is TRBD1 (5 bases). The CDR3 contains 16 residues. The germline V and J ends were trimmed by 5 bases and 0 bases, with 17 bases remaining between them. Germline-derived CDR1 and CDR2 are SQVTM and ANQGSEA. The CDR3 DNA is TGCAGCGTTCGGGGAACCGGGGGTAATAGCAATCAGCCCCAGCATTTT. It encodes CSVRGTGGNSNQPQHF.

V gene TRBV12-3 or TRBV12-4 combines with J gene TRBJ2-3; 8 nucleotides agree with TRBD2. This CDR3 has 16 amino acids. Germline trimming cut 3 bases from V and 2 bases from J; bases unmatched to any gene: 7. This CDR3 is CASSLRDGRDTDTQYF. The CDR3 nucleotides read TGTGCCAGCAGTTTGAGGGACGGGAGGGACACAGATACGCAGTATTTT.

This clonotype came up a few times. This rearrangement joins TRBV4-2 to TRBJ2-4; D is unresolved. V was shortened by 0 bases and J by 9 bases, with 12 bases between the two germline ends. The germline V gene has CDR1 LGHNA and CDR2 YNFKEQ. This CDR3 spans 14 amino acids. CDR3 sequence reads: CASSQEGWVGIQYF. The CDR3 DNA is TGTGCCAGCAGCCAAGAAGGATGGGTAGGCATTCAGTACTTC.

The chain combines TRBV3-1 with TRBJ2-5; 7 nucleotides agree with TRBD1. This CDR3 has 16 residues. Trimming removed 4 bases from V and 1 base from J; junction bases left unmatched: 9. The germline V gene has CDR1 LGHDT and CDR2 YNNKEL (reference sequence). CDR3 DNA: TGTGCCAGCAGCCCCCGGGACAGTTGGCCCCAAGAGACCCAGTACTTC. Protein sequence: CASSPRDSWPQETQYF.

The chain is built from TRBV2 and TRBJ2-5; 9 nucleotides line up with TRBD1. After removal of 4 bases from V and 3 bases from J, the junction contained 0 bases not matched to a gene. From germline, CDR1 is SNHLY and CDR2 FYNNEI. This CDR3 region has 13 residues. The CDR3 is CASSGTGEETQYF. The CDR3 DNA sequence: TGTGCCAGCAGTGGGACAGGGGAAGAGACCCAGTACTTC. The full variable domain, in which reference TRBV2 and TRBJ2-5 provide the parts outside the CDR3, is EPEVTQTPSHQVTQMGQEVILRCVPISNHLYFYWYRQILGQKVEFLVSFYNNEISEKSEIFDDQFSVERPDGSNFTLKIRSTKLEDSAMYFCASSGTGEETQYFGPGTRLLVL.

This chain joins TRBV29-1 and TRBJ2-5; maybe TRBD1 (6 bases). Deletions cut 4 bases from V and 1 base from J, with 16 bases between. The CDR3 sequence is 15 residues long. CDR1 and CDR2 (germline): SQVTM, ANQGSEA. The CDR3 nucleotides read TGCAGCGTTGTTAGGGACACGGTTCCCCAAGAGACCCAGTACTTC. It codes for CSVVRDTVPQETQYF. The entire variable domain, with the rest obtained from reference TRBV29-1 and TRBJ2-5, is as follows: SAVISQKPSRDICQRGTSLTIQCQVDSQVTMMFWYRQQPGQSLTLIATANQGSEATYESGFVIDKFPISRPNLTFSTLTVSNMSPEDSSIYLCSVVRDTVPQETQYFGPGTRLLVL.

The chain links TRBV7-9 to TRBJ2-7, with D maybe TRBD1 (5 bases). The CDR3 totals 12 residues. The V gene's germline CDR1 is SEHNR and CDR2 FQNEAQ (reference sequence). The V end was cut by 2 bases, the J end by 6 bases, with 8 bases between. This CDR3 is CASSLSDSEQYV. The CDR3 region has the DNA TGTGCCAGCAGCTTATCTGACAGCGAGCAGTACGTC.

V is TRBV12-3 or TRBV12-4 and J is TRBJ2-4, with D possibly called TRBD1 or TRBD2 (5 bases each). The germline V and J ends were trimmed by 8 bases and 6 bases, with 20 bases remaining between them. The CDR3 runs 15 residues. CDR3: CASRPPGAETNIQYF. The CDR3 DNA follows: TGTGCCAGCCGCCCCCCCGGGGCGGAGACAAACATTCAGTACTTC.